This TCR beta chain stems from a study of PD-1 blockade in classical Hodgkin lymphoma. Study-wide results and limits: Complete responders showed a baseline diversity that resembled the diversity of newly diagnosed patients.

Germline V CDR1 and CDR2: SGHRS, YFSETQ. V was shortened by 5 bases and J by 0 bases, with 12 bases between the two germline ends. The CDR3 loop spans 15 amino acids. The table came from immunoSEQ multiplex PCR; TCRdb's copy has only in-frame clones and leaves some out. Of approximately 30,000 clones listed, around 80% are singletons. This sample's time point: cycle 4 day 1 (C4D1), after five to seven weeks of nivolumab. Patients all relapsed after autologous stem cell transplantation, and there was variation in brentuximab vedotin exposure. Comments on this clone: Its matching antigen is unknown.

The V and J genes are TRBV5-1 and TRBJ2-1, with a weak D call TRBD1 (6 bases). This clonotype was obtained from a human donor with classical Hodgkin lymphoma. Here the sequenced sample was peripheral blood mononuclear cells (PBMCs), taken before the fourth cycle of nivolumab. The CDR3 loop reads CASSPRGPSYNEQFF. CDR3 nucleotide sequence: TGCGCCAGCAGTCCCAGGGGACCCTCCTACAATGAGCAGTTCTTC.